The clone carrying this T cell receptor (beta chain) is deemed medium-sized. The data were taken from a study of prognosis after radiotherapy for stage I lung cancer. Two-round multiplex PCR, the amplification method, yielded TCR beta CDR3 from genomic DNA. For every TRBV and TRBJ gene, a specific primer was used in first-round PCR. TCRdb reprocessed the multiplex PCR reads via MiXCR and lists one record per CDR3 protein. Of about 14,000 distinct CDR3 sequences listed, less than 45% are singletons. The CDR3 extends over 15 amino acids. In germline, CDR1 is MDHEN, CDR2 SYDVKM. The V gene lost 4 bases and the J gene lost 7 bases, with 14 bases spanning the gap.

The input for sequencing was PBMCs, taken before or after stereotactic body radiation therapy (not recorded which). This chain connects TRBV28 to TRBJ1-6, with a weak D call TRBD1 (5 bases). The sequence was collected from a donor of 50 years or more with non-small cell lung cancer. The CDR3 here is CASSSPGAGNSPLHF. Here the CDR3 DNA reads TGTGCCAGCAGTTCTCCCGGGGCAGGAAATTCACCCCTCCACTTT.